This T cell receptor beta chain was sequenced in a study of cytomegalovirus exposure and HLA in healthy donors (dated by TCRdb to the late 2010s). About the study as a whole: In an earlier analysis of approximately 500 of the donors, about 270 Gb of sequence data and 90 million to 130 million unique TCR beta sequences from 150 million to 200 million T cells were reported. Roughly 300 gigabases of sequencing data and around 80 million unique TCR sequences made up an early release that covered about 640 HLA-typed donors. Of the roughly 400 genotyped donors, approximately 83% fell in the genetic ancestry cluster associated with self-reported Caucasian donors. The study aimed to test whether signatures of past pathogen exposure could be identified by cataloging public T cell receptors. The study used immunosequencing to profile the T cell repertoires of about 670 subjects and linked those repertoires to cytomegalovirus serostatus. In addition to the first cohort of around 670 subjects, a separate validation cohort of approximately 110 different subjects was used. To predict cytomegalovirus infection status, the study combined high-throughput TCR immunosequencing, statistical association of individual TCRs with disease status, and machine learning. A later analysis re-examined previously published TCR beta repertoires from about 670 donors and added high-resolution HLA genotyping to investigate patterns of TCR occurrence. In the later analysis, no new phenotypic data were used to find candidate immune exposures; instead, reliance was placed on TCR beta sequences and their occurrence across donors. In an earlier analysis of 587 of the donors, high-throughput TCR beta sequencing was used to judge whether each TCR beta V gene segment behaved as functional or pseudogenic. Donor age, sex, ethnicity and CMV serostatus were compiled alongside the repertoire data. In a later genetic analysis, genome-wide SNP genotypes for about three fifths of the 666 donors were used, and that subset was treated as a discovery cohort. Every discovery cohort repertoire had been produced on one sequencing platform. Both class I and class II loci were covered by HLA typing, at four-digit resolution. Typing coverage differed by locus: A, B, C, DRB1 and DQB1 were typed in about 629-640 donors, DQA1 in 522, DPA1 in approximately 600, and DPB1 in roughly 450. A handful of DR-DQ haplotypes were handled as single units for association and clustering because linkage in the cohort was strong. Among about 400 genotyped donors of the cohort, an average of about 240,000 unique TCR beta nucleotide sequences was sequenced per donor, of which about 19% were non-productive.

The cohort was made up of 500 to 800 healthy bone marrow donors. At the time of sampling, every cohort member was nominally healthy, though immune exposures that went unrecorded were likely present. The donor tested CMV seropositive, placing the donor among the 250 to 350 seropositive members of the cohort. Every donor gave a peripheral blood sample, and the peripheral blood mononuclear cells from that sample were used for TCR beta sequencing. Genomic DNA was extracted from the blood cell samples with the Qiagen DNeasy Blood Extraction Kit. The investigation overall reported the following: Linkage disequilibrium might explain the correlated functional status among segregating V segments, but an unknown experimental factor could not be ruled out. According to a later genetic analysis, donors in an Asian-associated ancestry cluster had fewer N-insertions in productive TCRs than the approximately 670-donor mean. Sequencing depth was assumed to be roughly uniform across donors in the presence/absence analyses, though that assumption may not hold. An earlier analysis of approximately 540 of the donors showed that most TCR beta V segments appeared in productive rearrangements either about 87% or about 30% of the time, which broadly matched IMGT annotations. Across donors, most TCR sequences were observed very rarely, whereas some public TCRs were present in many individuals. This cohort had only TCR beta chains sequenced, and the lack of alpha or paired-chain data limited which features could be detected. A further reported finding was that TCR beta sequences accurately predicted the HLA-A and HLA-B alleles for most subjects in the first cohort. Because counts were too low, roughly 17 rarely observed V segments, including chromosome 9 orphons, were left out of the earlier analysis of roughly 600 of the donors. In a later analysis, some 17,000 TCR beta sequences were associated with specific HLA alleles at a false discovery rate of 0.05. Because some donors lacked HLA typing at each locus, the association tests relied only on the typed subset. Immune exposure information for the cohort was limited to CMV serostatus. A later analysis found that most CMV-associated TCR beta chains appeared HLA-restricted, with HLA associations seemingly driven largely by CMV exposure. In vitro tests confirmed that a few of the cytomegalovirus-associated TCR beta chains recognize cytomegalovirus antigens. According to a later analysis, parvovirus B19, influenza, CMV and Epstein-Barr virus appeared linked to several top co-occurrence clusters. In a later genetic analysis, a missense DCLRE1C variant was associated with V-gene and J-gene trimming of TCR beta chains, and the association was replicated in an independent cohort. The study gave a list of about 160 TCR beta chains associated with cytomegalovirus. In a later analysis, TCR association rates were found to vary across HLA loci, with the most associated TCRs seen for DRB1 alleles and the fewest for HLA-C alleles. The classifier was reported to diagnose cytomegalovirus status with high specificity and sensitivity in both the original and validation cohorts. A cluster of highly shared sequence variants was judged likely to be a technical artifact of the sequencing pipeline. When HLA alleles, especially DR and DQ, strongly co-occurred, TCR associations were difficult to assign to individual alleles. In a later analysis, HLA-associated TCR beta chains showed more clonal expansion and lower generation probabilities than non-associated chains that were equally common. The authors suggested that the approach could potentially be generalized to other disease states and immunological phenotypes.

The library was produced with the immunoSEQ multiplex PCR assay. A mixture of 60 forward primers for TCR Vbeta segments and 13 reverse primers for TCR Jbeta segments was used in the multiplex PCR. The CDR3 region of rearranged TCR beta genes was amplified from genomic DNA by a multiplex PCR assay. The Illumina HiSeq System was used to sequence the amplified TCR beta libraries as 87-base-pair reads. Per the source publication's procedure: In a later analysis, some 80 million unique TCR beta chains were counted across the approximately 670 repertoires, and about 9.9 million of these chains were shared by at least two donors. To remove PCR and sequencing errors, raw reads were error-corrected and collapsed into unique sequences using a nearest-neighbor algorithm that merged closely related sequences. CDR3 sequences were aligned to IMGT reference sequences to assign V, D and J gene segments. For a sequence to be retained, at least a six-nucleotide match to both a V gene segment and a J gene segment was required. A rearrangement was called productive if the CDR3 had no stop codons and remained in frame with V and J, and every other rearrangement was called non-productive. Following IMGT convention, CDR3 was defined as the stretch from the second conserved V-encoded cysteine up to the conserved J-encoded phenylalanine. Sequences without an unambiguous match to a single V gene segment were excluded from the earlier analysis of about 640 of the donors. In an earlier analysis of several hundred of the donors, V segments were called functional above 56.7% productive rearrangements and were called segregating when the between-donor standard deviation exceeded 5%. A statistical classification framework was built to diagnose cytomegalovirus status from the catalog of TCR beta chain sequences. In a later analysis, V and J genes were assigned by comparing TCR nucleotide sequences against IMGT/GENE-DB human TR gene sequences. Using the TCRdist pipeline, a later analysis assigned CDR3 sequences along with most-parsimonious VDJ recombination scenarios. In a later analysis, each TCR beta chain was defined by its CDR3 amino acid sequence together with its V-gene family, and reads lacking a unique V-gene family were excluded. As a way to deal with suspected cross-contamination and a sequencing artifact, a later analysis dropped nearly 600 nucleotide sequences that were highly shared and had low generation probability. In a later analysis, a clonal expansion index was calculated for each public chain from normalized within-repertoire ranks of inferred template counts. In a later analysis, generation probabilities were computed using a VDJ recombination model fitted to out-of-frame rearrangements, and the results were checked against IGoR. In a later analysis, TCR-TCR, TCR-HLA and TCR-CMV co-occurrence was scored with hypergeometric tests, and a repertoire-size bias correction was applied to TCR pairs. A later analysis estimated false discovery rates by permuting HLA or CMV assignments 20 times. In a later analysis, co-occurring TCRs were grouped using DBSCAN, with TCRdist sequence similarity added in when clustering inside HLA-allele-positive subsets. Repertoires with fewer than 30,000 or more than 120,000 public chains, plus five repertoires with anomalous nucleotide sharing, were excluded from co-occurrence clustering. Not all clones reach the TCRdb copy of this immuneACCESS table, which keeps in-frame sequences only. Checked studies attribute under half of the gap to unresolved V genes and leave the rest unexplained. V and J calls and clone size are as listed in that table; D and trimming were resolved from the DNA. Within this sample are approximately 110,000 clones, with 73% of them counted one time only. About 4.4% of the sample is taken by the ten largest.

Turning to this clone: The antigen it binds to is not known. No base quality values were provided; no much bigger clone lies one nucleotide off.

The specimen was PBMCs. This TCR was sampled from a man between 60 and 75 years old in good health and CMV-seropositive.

The CDR3 amino acid sequence is: CASSLEVPGELFF. The sequenced DNA: TGCGCCAGCAGCTTAGAGGTCCCCGGGGAGCTGTTTTTT. The chain employs TRBV5-1 and TRBJ2-2; the D gene assignment is ambiguous. Via the germline V gene, CDR1 is SGHRS and CDR2 YFSETQ. There are 13 amino acids in the CDR3, from cysteine to phenylalanine inclusive. Only CDR3 DNA is held: 39 bases, read in frame from base 1. V loses 2 bases, J loses 6 bases, and the germline ends lie 8 bases apart. Reference TRBV5-1 and TRBJ2-2 genes cover what lies past the CDR3, so the full variable domain is KAGVTQTPRYLIKTRGQQVTLSCSPISGHRSVSWYQQTPGQGLQFLFEYFSETQRNKGNFPGRFSGRQFSNSRSEMNVSTLELGDSALYLCASSLEVPGELFFGEGSRLTVL.